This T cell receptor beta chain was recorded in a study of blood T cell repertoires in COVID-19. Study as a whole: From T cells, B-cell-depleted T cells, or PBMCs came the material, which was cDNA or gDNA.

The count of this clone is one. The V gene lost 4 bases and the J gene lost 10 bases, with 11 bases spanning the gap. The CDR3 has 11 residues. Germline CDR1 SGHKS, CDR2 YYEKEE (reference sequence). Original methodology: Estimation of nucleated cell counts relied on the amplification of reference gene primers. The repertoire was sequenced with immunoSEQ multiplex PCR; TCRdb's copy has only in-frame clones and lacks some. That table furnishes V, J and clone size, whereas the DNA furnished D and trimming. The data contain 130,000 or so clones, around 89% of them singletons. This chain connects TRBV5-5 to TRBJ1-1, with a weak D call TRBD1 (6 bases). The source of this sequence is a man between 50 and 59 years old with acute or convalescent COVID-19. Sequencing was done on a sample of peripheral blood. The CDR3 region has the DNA TGTGCCAGCAGCAGGCAGGGGCCAGCTTTCTTT. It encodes CASSRQGPAFF. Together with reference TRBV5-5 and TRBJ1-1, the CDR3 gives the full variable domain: DAGVTQSPTHLIKTRGQQVTLRCSPISGHKSVSWYQQVLGQGPQFIFQYYEKEERGRGNFPDRFSARQFPNYSSELNVNALLLGDSALYLCASSRQGPAFFGQGTRLTVV.